The clone carrying this T cell receptor (beta chain) has a count of ten or more. As yet, its antigen is unknown. This sample was taken from a study of T cell repertoires in cytomegalovirus infection. Study in general: From public TCR beta signatures came an indication of both CMV infection and matching HLA type. General study points: Dominating the ex vivo response were TCR beta clonotypes that were CMV-specific and HLA-C-restricted. Summed frequency of shared TCR beta families picked out CMV carriers who also had the relevant HLA.

Per the germline V gene, CDR1 is LNHNV and CDR2 is YYDKDF (reference sequence). V was pared by 6 bases and J by 2 bases, with 13 bases between. The CDR3 has 14 amino acids. Each CDR3 protein gets one entry after TCRdb re-called the reads with MiXCR. The sample holds about 240,000 distinct CDR3 sequences, over 9% seen once. This TCR was sampled from a human donor in good health (CMV status not recorded). Some clones in this sample may be carry-over from other donors' samples. This sequence joins TRBV15 and TRBJ1-1; D uncertain. The material sequenced was PBMCs. The CDR3 here is CATRPTQSNTEAFF. The CDR3, as DNA: TGTGCCACCAGACCGACCCAATCCAACACTGAAGCTTTCTTT.